The entry below describes one T cell receptor (beta chain). Its antigen remains unknown. Gene and germline names: mouse. The read is 1 residue too short to cover the CDR3 end, so that end is filled in from the germline J gene. TCRdb keeps only in-frame clones here, not all; method: immunoSEQ multiplex PCR. This table holds approximately 7,100 clones, about 35% found once. The sample belongs to a study of tissue T cells after allogeneic stem cell transplantation. Study results and limitations: Which tissue TCRs were alloreactive or antigen-specific was not determined. Some clones might be persisting host cells. Across patients, clones rarely overlapped, yet motif clusters were shared tissue-specifically. Within patients, tissue anatomy strongly shaped TCR repertoire composition.

Time point denoted: mouse harvest day 14 after allogeneic transplant. The graft held 10^6 splenic CD5+ T cells and 10^7 T-cell-depleted bone marrow cells. Tissues came from B6→BALB/c major-mismatch GVHD mice at day 7 or 14. With 3 bases clipped from V and 1 base from J, the junction kept 0 bases outside the gene matches. Germline V gene lookup returns CDR1 SGHSA and CDR2 FRNQAP. This CDR3 spans 15 amino acids. The clonotype originates from a female BALB/c mouse given C57BL/6 T cells with graft-versus-host disease after an allogeneic hematopoietic cell transplant. This sequence joins TRBV16 and TRBJ2-2; 9 bases fit TRBD1. What was sequenced was skin. Partial CDR3 DNA: TGTGCAAGCAGCTTGGACAGGGGAAACACCGGGCAGCTCTAC. This translates into CASSLDRGNTGQLY. The complete CDR3 protein is CASSLDRGNTGQLYF.